This entry features one TCR beta chain sequence. Its antigen is currently unknown. The data are from a study of post-analysis software for immune sequencing data. Study details: Disease trajectories encompassed relapsing-remitting, secondary progressive and progressive-relapsing multiple sclerosis. Overall study results and limits: With TRBV5-6, TRBV5-1 and TRBV20-1 included, about five TRBV segments were more frequent in patients than in controls. Strong co-clustering by F measure was seen for same-batch samples.

Every TCR beta cDNA library bore unique molecular identifiers. Input of about 0.9 to 10 million T cells yielded roughly 0.5 million cDNA molecules. TCRdb passed the PCR reads through MiXCR, listing each CDR3 protein once. The sample lists approximately 630,000 distinct CDR3 sequences; approximately 59% were seen once. The germline V gene encodes CDR1 SGHKS and CDR2 YYEKEE (reference sequence). V dropped 0 bases and J dropped 0 bases, with 10 bases sitting between them. The CDR3 sequence is 16 residues long. This rearrangement joins TRBV5-5 to TRBJ2-1; D is ambiguous. Material for sequencing was blood. This receptor was obtained from a girl aged 2-10 years with multiple sclerosis. The CDR3 DNA sequence: TGTGCCAGCAGCTTGGTACCAGACACCTCCTACAATGAGCAGTTCTTC. This gives the protein CASSLVPDTSYNEQFF.